This T cell receptor (beta chain) is drawn from a study of cytomegalovirus exposure and HLA in healthy donors. At the level of the study: Sequencing of about 200 million T cells in an earlier analysis found 100 million to 140 million unique TCR beta sequences. Whole-study findings and limits: TCR beta V- and J-gene trimming, according to a later analysis, was linked to a missense DCLRE1C variant.

Comment on this clone: Antigen specificity is unknown.

PCR primers comprised 60 Vbeta and 13 Jbeta primers. Profiling relied on immunoSEQ multiplex PCR, and the TCRdb table lists in-frame clones only, not all of them. The data hold 210,000 or so clones, with about four fifths observed a single time. Though nominally healthy at sampling, donors likely had unrecorded immune exposures. Source material: PBMCs. This receptor was obtained from a woman aged 50 to 60 in good health and CMV-seropositive.

The CDR3 loop is CASSKAGVSYGYTF. The CDR3 DNA is TGTGCCAGCAGCAAAGCCGGGGTAAGCTATGGCTACACCTTC. V is TRBV9 and J is TRBJ1-2; D gene ambiguous. Germline CDR1 SGDLS, CDR2 YYNGEE. V lost 4 bases and J 4 bases, leaving 14 bases between the germline ends. The CDR3 totals 14 residues.